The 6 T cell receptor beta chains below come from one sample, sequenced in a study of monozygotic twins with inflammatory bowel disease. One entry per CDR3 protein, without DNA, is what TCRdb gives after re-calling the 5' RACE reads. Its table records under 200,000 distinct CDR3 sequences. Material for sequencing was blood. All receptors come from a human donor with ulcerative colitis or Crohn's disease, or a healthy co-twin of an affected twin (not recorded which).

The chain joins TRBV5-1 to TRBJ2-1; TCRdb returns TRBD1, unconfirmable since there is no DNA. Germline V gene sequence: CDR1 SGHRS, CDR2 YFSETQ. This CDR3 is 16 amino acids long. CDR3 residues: CASSFRGTLRTNEQFF.

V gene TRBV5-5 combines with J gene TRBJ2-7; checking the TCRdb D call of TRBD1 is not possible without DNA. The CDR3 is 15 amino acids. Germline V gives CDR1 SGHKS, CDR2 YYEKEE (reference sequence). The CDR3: CASSPEWTGSYEQYF.

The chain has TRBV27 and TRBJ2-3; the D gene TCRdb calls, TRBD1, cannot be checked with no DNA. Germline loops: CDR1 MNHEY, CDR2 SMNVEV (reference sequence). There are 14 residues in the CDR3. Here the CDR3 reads CASSFRDSTDTQYF.

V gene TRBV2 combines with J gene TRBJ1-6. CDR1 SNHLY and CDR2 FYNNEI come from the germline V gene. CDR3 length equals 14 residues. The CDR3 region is CASSDSGGGSPLHF.

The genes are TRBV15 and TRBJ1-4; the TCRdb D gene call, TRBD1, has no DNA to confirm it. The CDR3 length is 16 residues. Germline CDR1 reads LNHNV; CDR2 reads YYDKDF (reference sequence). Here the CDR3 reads CATSSIRDRPNEKLFF.

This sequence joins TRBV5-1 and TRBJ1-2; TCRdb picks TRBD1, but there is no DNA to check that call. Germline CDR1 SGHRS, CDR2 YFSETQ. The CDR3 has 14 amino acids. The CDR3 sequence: CASSLGGVNYGYTF. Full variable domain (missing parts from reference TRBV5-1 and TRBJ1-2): KAGVTQTPRYLIKTRGQQVTLSCSPISGHRSVSWYQQTPGQGLQFLFEYFSETQRNKGNFPGRFSGRQFSNSRSEMNVSTLELGDSALYLCASSLGGVNYGYTFGSGTRLTVV.